This T cell receptor beta chain appears in the sequencing data of a study of tumor and adjacent non-tumor tissue in lung cancer. Study-wide context: Patients were aged roughly 31 to 76, about ten men and about five women, stage I to III. Samples averaged roughly 4.3 million productive TCRbeta reads each. The study, taken as a whole, reports: Significantly higher TCR diversity was found in tumor than normal lung.

About this clonotype itself: Its antigen remains unknown. Given a much more abundant clone one base away, this may be a read error.

Three rounds of nested PCR, following a modified ARM-PCR protocol, produced the TCRbeta library. MiXCR, applied by TCRdb to the multiplex PCR reads, yields one record per CDR3 protein. The top ten hold 40% to 55% of the sample, which has about 67,000 distinct CDR3 sequences, 76% seen once. The template was RNA from unsorted bulk tissue. This non-tumor lung sample came from over 3 cm beyond the tumor edge. The receptor was isolated from a man in his 60s with non-small cell lung cancer. The material sequenced was distant non-tumor lung tissue.

The CDR3 coding sequence is TGTGCCACCAAAAAAGAAGATGGCTGCACCTTC. It specifies CATKKEDGCTF. The chain couples TRBV19 to TRBJ1-2; D not resolved. Germline V CDR1 and CDR2: LNHDA, SQIVND (reference sequence). The CDR3 extends over 11 amino acids. Based on the CDR3 plus reference TRBV19 and TRBJ1-2, the full variable domain is DGGITQSPKYLFRKEGQNVTLSCEQNLNHDAMYWYRQDPGQGLRLIYYSQIVNDFQKGDIAEGYSVSREKKESFPLTVTSAQKNPTAFYLCATKKEDGCTFGSGTRLTVV.